This is a list of T cell receptor beta chains from one sample in a study of blood T cells in healthy people across ages. TCRdb recomputed calls from the 5' RACE reads with MiXCR, one row per CDR3 protein. The data show some 1.4 million distinct CDR3 sequences, with 42% seen just once and 7.9% held by the top ten. The sequenced sample was blood. All receptors derive from a woman aged 18-29 years in good health. CDR3s include the opening cysteine and the closing phenylalanine or tryptophan. Each record gives: V gene, D gene, J gene, CDR3 protein. D genes are given only for firm matches.

V: TRBV6-1; D: TRBD2; J: TRBJ2-1; CDR3: CASSPLAEEFF
V: TRBV7-2; D: .; J: TRBJ1-2; CDR3: CASSLALTDANYGYTF
V: TRBV20-1; D: .; J: TRBJ2-1; CDR3: CSAPYRNNEQFF
V: TRBV6-5; D: .; J: TRBJ1-2; CDR3: CASSYSREVGSAGYTF
V: TRBV20-1; D: .; J: TRBJ2-1; CDR3: CSARSETQFF
V: TRBV20-1; D: .; J: TRBJ1-2; CDR3: CSARSATDTLYGYTF
V: TRBV12-3/TRBV12-4; D: .; J: TRBJ1-5; CDR3: CASSLIGQGLHQPQHF
V: TRBV6-2/TRBV6-3; D: .; J: TRBJ1-2; CDR3: CASRQSGADYGYTF
V: TRBV27; D: .; J: TRBJ1-2; CDR3: CASSLTGPDYGYTF
V: TRBV12-3/TRBV12-4; D: .; J: TRBJ1-6; CDR3: CASSRHENSPLHF
V: TRBV27; D: .; J: TRBJ1-2; CDR3: CASRYPGLGYTF
V: TRBV9; D: .; J: TRBJ2-4; CDR3: CASSASGDGIQYF
V: TRBV12-3/TRBV12-4; D: TRBD1; J: TRBJ2-5; CDR3: CASSPRTGLGETQYF
V: TRBV12-3/TRBV12-4; D: .; J: TRBJ2-1; CDR3: CASKGGNEQFF
V: TRBV20-1; D: TRBD2; J: TRBJ2-7; CDR3: CSAESGPSGNYEQYF
V: TRBV4-1; D: .; J: TRBJ2-5; CDR3: CAGSQVSGHEQYF
V: TRBV6-6; D: TRBD1; J: TRBJ1-5; CDR3: CASSLGQAGNQPQHF
V: TRBV2; D: .; J: TRBJ2-7; CDR3: CASSEDRGPSYEQYF
V: TRBV5-1; D: .; J: TRBJ2-7; CDR3: CASSLDFGYEQYF
V: TRBV6-5; D: .; J: TRBJ2-7; CDR3: CASSGLVNYEQYF
V: TRBV9; D: .; J: TRBJ2-3; CDR3: CASSVGPPHGDTQYF
V: TRBV20-1; D: .; J: TRBJ2-7; CDR3: CSADWGVGLAYEQYF
V: TRBV4-1; D: .; J: .; CDR3: CASSHPDGTEQYF
V: TRBV2; D: TRBD1; J: TRBJ2-1; CDR3: CASSEQGARNEQFF
V: TRBV2; D: .; J: TRBJ2-7; CDR3: CAGSSHGSPYEQYF
V: TRBV28; D: .; J: .; CDR3: CASSLRARQETQYF
V: TRBV12-3/TRBV12-4; D: .; J: TRBJ2-6; CDR3: CASSFQIGLRSGANVLTF
V: TRBV4-1; D: TRBD2; J: .; CDR3: CASSRGTSGSFYEQYF
V: TRBV5-1; D: .; J: TRBJ1-6; CDR3: CASSLSTLGGNSPLHF
V: TRBV11-2; D: .; J: TRBJ1-1; CDR3: CASSLVGLGRDTEAFF
V: TRBV30; D: .; J: TRBJ2-7; CDR3: CAWDSLSYEQYF
V: TRBV28; D: TRBD2; J: TRBJ2-7; CDR3: CASSLLGLAGHGSYEQYF
V: TRBV16; D: .; J: TRBJ2-3; CDR3: CASSQSTGLIGRALSDTQYF
V: TRBV29-1; D: .; J: TRBJ1-2; CDR3: CSVGSDNYGYTF
V: TRBV28; D: .; J: TRBJ2-2; CDR3: CASSTRGAYTGELFF
V: TRBV6-5; D: .; J: TRBJ1-5; CDR3: CASRTGVGNQPQHF
V: TRBV20-1; D: .; J: TRBJ2-1; CDR3: CSATGLNSYNEQFF
V: TRBV7-3; D: TRBD2; J: TRBJ2-3; CDR3: CASSLFGGELDTQYF
V: TRBV4-2; D: .; J: TRBJ1-1; CDR3: CASSQDPGNGGTMNTEAFF
V: TRBV30; D: TRBD1; J: TRBJ2-1; CDR3: CAQNRDRIYNEQFF
V: TRBV20-1; D: .; J: TRBJ2-1; CDR3: CSALGTAHNEQFF
V: TRBV13; D: TRBD2; J: TRBJ2-2; CDR3: CASSSLSTSGQNTGELFF
V: TRBV7-9; D: .; J: TRBJ1-2; CDR3: CASSVGWGKTGYTF
V: TRBV27; D: .; J: TRBJ2-1; CDR3: CAIGEGRSYNEQFF
V: TRBV4-2; D: .; J: TRBJ2-1; CDR3: CASSQDEQVETQFF
V: TRBV7-8; D: .; J: TRBJ1-6; CDR3: CASSLAEGNSPLHF
V: TRBV12-5; D: .; J: TRBJ1-1; CDR3: CASVWGLNTEAFF